A selection of T cell receptor beta chains follows, all from one sample in a study of blood T cell repertoires in COVID-19. Only in-frame clones appear in the TCRdb table, and some are missing; sequencing was by immunoSEQ multiplex PCR. The sample gives approximately 500,000 clones, roughly nine tenths of which show up once; roughly 0.92% is in the top ten. The source material was peripheral blood. These receptors were taken from a man in his late teens or twenties with COVID-19, enrolled during active disease. CDR3s leave out the opening cysteine and the closing phenylalanine or tryptophan. The D gene is left open where the match is weak.

cdr3_aa j_call cdr3_length v_call d_call
ASSHRDRRGKANYGYT TRBJ1-2 16 TRBV6-6 TRBD1
ATKQTTSAGELF TRBJ2-2 12 TRBV6-4 TRBD2
ASGLSERDTQY TRBJ2-3 11 TRBV12-5 NA
ASRSDWEETQY TRBJ2-5 11 TRBV6-5 NA
ASIPSGRDTGELF TRBJ2-2 13 TRBV19 TRBD2
ASSPTTGSYEQY TRBJ2-7 12 TRBV19 NA
ASNPGGADTEAF TRBJ1-1 12 TRBV5-1 NA
ASSNGRTYEQY TRBJ2-7 11 TRBV5-4 NA
AISYRANYGYT TRBJ1-2 11 TRBV10-3 NA
ASRTRTSGIDEQF TRBJ2-1 13 TRBV6-5 TRBD2
ATSDFVRGPEQY TRBJ2-7 12 TRBV24-1 TRBD1
ATSDQGTSGYNEQF TRBJ2-1 14 TRBV24-1 TRBD2
ASRTRDRSYNEQF TRBJ2-1 13 TRBV5-1 TRBD1
ASSGGELEETQY TRBJ2-5 12 TRBV7-9 TRBD2
ASSQDPGGGLTDTQY TRBJ2-3 15 TRBV4-1 TRBD2
ASSIHDRGSWNEQF TRBJ2-1 14 TRBV9 TRBD1
ASSHPTGGYNEQF TRBJ2-1 13 TRBV4-1 TRBD1
ASSPQGQDNSPLH TRBJ1-6 13 TRBV18 NA
ASSLEGFGLESYEQY TRBJ2-7 15 TRBV5-1 TRBD2
ASSSRGQETQY TRBJ2-5 11 TRBV6-6 NA
ASMMGLAGVEGSEQY TRBJ2-7 15 TRBV2 TRBD2
ASSLRTGSYNEQF TRBJ2-1 13 TRBV5-1 TRBD1
AWSVNRGTGELF TRBJ2-2 12 TRBV30 TRBD1
ASSQGASSEETQY TRBJ2-5 13 TRBV3-1/TRBV3-2 NA
ASTGTEGTLQETQY TRBJ2-5 14 TRBV2 NA
ASSILSGGQETQY TRBJ2-5 13 TRBV5-6 TRBD2
ASSLDGQANYGYT TRBJ1-2 13 TRBV5-1 TRBD1
ASSQALAGSSYEQY TRBJ2-7 14 TRBV4-1 TRBD2
ASSQDRGYRFEETQY TRBJ2-5 15 TRBV3-1/TRBV3-2 NA
ASSLEGQRGGDEQF TRBJ2-1 14 TRBV5-1 TRBD2
ASSLAGDQETQY TRBJ2-5 12 TRBV5-1 NA
ASSASGGATDTQY TRBJ2-3 13 TRBV6-4 TRBD2
ASQSGYQETQY TRBJ2-5 11 TRBV7-9 NA
STPIGGEQF TRBJ2-1 9 TRBV20-1 NA
ASSLDRLVYTEAF TRBJ1-1 13 TRBV5-5 NA
ASSRLTGGSADTQY TRBJ2-3 14 TRBV19 TRBD1
ASSLLAGGNTGELF TRBJ2-2 14 TRBV9 TRBD2
ASRATSVSSYNSPLH TRBJ1-6 15 TRBV6-4 NA
ASSQDRRGGSPSEQF TRBJ2-1 15 TRBV4-2 TRBD2
AAGEGEQY TRBJ2-7 8 TRBV6-5 TRBD2
ASSQGQGRRNQPQH TRBJ1-5 14 TRBV3-1/TRBV3-2 NA
ASSTRTGLTNEKLF TRBJ1-4 14 TRBV7-2 TRBD1
ASSLEQGATDTQY TRBJ2-3 13 TRBV5-4 TRBD1
ASSQLPGGGAQETQY TRBJ2-5 15 TRBV7-6 TRBD2
ASSGTGGWTEAF TRBJ1-1 12 TRBV10-1 TRBD1
ASSRRQGTSNTEAF TRBJ1-1 14 TRBV6-6 TRBD1
ARSLSLTGCNSPLH TRBJ1-6 14 TRBV5-3 TRBD1
ASRRSSSYNEQF TRBJ2-1 12 TRBV2 NA
ASSLSPGGYEQY TRBJ2-7 12 TRBV27 TRBD2
ASSSQAYNQPQH TRBJ1-5 12 TRBV28 NA
ASSADRADEKLF TRBJ1-4 12 TRBV2 TRBD1
SASWIRGESYT TRBJ1-2 11 TRBV20-1 TRBD1
ASSLGPGEPLH TRBJ1-6 11 TRBV5-1 NA